This T cell receptor beta chain was sequenced during a study of blood T cell repertoires in COVID-19. Assay: immunoSEQ multiplex PCR; the TCRdb copy retains only in-frame clones and omits some. In the table there are 66,000 or so clones, about 86% of which are singletons. Germline V gene sequence: CDR1 SGHAT, CDR2 FQNNGV. Between the trimmed V and J ends, which lost 4 bases and 6 bases, there was a span of 18 bases. This CDR3 contains 15 residues. The chain has TRBV11-2 and TRBJ1-2; D possibly corresponds to TRBD1 (6 bases). The sequence came from a man aged 50 to 59 with active COVID-19. Specimen: peripheral blood. The CDR3 is CASSSIKTGNDGYTF. CDR3 bases: TGTGCCAGCAGCTCAATTAAGACAGGAAACGATGGCTACACCTTC.